This T cell receptor (beta chain) originates from a study of beta chain features in type 1 diabetes. As for the study in general: Patients were similar to healthy donors in age and gender (as well as in cell yields).

Study-wide results and caveats: Shorter TCRB CDR3s, moderately but significantly so, were found in Type 1 diabetes patients in all four CD4+ subsets.

Each of the CD4+ naive, central memory, regulatory and stem cell-like memory populations was sorted via CD45RO/CCR7/CD25/CD127/CD95/CD27. As to this clone: The target antigen is unknown.

J was trimmed by 1 base and V by 4 bases; bases with no gene match: 2. Germline CDR1 MRHNA, CDR2 SNTAGT. This CDR3 has 14 amino acids. All of the isolated RNA was reverse transcribed, so expressed TCRB transcripts were sequenced. Some clones are missing from TCRdb's copy, which holds only in-frame ones; the method was immunoSEQ multiplex PCR. The sample holds roughly 230,000 clones, approximately 10% seen once. The gene calls are TRBV6-4 and TRBJ2-3; 7 bases line up with TRBD2. This clonotype was obtained from a man under 40 with type 1 diabetes. Sequencing used naive CD4+ T cells from blood. CDR3 loop: CASSVLAGTDTQYF. CDR3 nucleotides: TGTGCCAGCAGTGTGCTAGCGGGCACAGATACGCAGTATTTT.